The source of this TCR beta chain is a study of T cell responses to AZD1222 COVID-19 vaccine. Profiled with immunoSEQ multiplex PCR; TCRdb holds only in-frame clones, not every one. The table lists 180,000 or so clones, more than 70% of them singletons. CDR1 is MNHEY and CDR2 is SVGAGI in the germline V gene. The V end was cut by 7 bases, the J end by 3 bases, with 15 bases between. The CDR3 totals 15 residues. This rearrangement joins TRBV6-5 to TRBJ2-2; D might be TRBD2 (5 bases). This specimen was peripheral blood, taken 28 days after the second AZD1222 dose. This TCR came from an adult who received the AZD1222 COVID-19 vaccine. The CDR3 nucleotides read TGTGCCAGCAAGCCGGTCAACGGGGACACCGGGGAGCTGTTTTTT. It is translated as CASKPVNGDTGELFF.